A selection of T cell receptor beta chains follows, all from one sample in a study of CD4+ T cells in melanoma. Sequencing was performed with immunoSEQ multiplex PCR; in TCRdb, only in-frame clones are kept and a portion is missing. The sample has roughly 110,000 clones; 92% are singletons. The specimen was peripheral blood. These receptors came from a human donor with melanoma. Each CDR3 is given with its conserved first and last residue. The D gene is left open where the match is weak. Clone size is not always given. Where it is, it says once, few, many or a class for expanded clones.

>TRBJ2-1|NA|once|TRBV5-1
CASSLGQRNEQFF
TGCGCCAGCAGCTTGGGTCAGAGAAATGAGCAGTTCTTC
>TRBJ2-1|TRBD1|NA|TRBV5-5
CASSLDGTGYYNEQFF
TGTGCCAGCAGCTTGGACGGGACAGGTTACTACAATGAGCAGTTCTTC
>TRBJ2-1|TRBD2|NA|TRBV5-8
CASTKGTSGPYNEQFF
TGTGCCAGCACCAAAGGGACTAGCGGGCCCTACAATGAGCAGTTCTTC
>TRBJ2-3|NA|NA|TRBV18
CASSPPSTDTQYF
TGTGCCAGCTCACCCCCTAGCACAGATACGCAGTATTTT
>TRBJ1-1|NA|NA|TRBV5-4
CASSLKNRLHTEAFF
TGTGCCAGCAGCTTGAAAAACAGGCTCCACACTGAAGCTTTCTTT
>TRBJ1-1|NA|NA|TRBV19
CASSIGRNTEAFF
TGTGCCAGTAGTATAGGACGGAACACTGAAGCTTTCTTT
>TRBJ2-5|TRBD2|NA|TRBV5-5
CASSPGRTSGQETQYF
TGTGCCAGCAGCCCCGGTCGGACTAGCGGCCAAGAGACCCAGTACTTC
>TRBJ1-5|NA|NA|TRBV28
CASSKGGLNQPQHF
TGTGCCAGCAGTAAGGGAGGGTTGAATCAGCCCCAGCATTTT
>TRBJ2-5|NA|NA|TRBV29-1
CSVGGRLETQYF
TGCAGCGTTGGGGGCAGACTAGAGACCCAGTACTTC
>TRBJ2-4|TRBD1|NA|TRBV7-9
CASSPVRDRAKNIQYF
TGTGCCAGCAGCCCGGTCCGGGACAGAGCCAAAAACATTCAGTACTTC
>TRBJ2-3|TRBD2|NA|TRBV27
CASSSGTSRGTQYF
TGTGCCAGCAGCTCCGGGACTAGCAGGGGTACGCAGTATTTT
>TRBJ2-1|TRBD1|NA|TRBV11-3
CASSLTGGGNEQFF
TGTGCCAGCAGCTTAACAGGGGGTGGAAATGAGCAGTTCTTC
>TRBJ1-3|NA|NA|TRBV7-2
CASSSTVLSGNTIYF
TGTGCCAGCAGTTCGACCGTTCTCTCTGGAAACACCATATATTTT
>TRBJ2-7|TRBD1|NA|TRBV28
CASSLDPTGSSYEQYF
TGTGCCAGCAGTTTAGACCCGACAGGGAGCTCCTACGAGCAGTACTTC
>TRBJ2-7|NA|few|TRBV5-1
CASSFQGNYEQYF
TGCGCCAGCAGCTTCCAGGGAAATTACGAGCAGTACTTC
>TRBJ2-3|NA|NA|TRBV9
CASSGPGATLRTDTQYF
TGTGCCAGCAGTGGTCCCGGGGCCACGCTCCGCACAGATACGCAGTATTTT
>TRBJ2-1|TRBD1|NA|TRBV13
CASSPGTGFNEQFF
TGTGCCAGCAGCCCCGGGACAGGGTTCAATGAGCAGTTCTTC
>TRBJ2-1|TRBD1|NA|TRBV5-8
CASSLGQGSYNEQFF
TGTGCCAGCAGCTTGGGACAGGGGAGCTACAATGAGCAGTTCTTC
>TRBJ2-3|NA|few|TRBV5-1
CASSLGQAGDTQYF
TGCGCCAGCAGCTTGGGACAGGCCGGGGATACGCAGTATTTT
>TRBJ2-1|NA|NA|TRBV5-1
CASSLEGVSYNEQFF
TGCGCCAGCAGCCTGGAGGGGGTCTCCTACAATGAGCAGTTCTTC
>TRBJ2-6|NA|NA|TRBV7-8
CASSLRGGAGANVLTF
TGTGCCAGCAGCCTCAGGGGGGGGGCTGGGGCCAACGTCCTGACTTTC
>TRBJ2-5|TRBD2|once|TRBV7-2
CASSLDLAGLKTQYF
TGTGCCAGCAGCTTAGATCTAGCGGGCCTCAAGACCCAGTACTTC
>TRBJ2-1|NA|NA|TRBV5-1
CASSIGTQSINEQFF
TGCGCCAGCAGCATCGGGACCCAGAGTATCAATGAGCAGTTCTTC
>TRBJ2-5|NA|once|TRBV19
CASSSRAGPQETQYF
TGTGCCAGTAGTAGCCGGGCAGGACCTCAAGAGACCCAGTACTTC
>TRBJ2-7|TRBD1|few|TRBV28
CASCATGESYEQYF
TGTGCCAGCTGCGCGACAGGGGAATCCTACGAGCAGTACTTC